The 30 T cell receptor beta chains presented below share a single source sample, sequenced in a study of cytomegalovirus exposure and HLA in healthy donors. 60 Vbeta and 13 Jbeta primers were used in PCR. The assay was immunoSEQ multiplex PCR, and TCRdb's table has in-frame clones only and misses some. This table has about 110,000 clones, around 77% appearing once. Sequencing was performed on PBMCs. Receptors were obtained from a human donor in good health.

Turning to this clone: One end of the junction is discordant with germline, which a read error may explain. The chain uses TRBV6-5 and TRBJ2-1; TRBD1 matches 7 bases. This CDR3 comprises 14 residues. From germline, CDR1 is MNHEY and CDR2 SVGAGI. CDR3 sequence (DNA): TGTGCCAGCAATTACCGGGACAGCTACAATGAGCAGTTCTTC. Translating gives CASNYRDSYNEQFF.

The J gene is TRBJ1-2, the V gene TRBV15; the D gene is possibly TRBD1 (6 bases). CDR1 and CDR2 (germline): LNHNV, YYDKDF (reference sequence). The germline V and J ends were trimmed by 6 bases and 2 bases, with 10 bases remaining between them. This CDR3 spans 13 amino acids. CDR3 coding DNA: TGTGCCACCAGGCGGCAGGGGAACTATGGCTACACCTTC. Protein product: CATRRQGNYGYTF.

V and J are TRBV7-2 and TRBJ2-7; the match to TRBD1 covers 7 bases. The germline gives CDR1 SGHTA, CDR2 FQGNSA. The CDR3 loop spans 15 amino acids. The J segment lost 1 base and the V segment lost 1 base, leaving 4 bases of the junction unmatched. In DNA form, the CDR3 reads TGTGCCAGCAGCTTAGGGACAGGTTTTTCCTACGAGCAGTACTTC. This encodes CASSLGTGFSYEQYF.

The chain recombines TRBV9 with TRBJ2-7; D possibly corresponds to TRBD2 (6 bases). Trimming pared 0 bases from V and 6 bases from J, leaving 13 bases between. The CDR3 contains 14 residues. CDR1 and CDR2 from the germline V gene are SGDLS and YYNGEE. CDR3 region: CASSVVSGSGEQYF. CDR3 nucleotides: TGTGCCAGCAGCGTAGTATCCGGGAGTGGCGAGCAGTACTTC.

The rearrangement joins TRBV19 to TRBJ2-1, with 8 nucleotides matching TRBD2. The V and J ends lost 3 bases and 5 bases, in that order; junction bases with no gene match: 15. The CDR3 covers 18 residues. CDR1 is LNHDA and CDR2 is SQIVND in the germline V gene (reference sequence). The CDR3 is CASSIGPVLAAIDNEQFF. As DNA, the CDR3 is TGTGCCAGTAGTATTGGGCCAGTACTAGCGGCAATAGACAATGAGCAGTTCTTC. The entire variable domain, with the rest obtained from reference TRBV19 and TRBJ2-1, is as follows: DGGITQSPKYLFRKEGQNVTLSCEQNLNHDAMYWYRQDPGQGLRLIYYSQIVNDFQKGDIAEGYSVSREKKESFPLTVTSAQKNPTAFYLCASSIGPVLAAIDNEQFFGPGTRLTVL.

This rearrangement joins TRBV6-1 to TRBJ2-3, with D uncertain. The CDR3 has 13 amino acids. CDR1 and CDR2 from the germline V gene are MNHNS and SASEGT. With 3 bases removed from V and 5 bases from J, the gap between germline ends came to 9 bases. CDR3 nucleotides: TGTGCCAGCAGTGAGCAGGATTTAGATACGCAGTATTTT. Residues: CASSEQDLDTQYF.

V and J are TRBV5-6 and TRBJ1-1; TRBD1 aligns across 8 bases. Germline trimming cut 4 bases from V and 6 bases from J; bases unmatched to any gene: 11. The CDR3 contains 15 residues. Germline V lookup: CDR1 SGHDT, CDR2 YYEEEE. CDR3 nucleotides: TGTGCCAGCAGCCCGATGGACAGGGTGTATCCTGAAGCTTTCTTT. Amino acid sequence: CASSPMDRVYPEAFF.

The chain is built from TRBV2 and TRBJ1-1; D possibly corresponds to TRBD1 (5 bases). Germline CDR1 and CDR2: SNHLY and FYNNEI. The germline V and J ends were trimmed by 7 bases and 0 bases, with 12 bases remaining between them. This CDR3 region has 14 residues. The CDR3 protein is CASTRGDLNTEAFF. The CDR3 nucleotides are TGTGCCAGCACCCGCGGGGACCTGAACACTGAAGCTTTCTTT. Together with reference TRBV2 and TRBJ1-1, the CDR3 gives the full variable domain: EPEVTQTPSHQVTQMGQEVILRCVPISNHLYFYWYRQILGQKVEFLVSFYNNEISEKSEIFDDQFSVERPDGSNFTLKIRSTKLEDSAMYFCASTRGDLNTEAFFGQGTRLTVV.

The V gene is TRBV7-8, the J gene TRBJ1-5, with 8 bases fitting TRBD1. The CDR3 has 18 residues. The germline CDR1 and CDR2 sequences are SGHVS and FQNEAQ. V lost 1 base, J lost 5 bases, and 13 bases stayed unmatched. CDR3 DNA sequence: TGTGCCAGCAGCTTAGTAGCCAGGGGGCGCGGGTTATATCAGCCCCAGCATTTT. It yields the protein CASSLVARGRGLYQPQHF.

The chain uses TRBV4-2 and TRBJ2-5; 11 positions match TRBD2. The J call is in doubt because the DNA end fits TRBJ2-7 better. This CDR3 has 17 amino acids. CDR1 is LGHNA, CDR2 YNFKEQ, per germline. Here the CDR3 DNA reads TGTGCCAGCAGCCAAGGGCTAGCGGGAGGAGGAGTCTACGAGCAGTACTTC. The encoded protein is CASSQGLAGGGVYEQYF.

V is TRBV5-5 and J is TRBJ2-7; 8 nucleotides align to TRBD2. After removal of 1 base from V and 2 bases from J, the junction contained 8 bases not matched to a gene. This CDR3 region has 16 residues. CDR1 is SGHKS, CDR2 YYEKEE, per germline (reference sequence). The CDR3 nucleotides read TGTGCCAGCAGCTTGTTTGCGGGAGGACCCGCCTACGAGCAGTACTTC. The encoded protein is CASSLFAGGPAYEQYF.

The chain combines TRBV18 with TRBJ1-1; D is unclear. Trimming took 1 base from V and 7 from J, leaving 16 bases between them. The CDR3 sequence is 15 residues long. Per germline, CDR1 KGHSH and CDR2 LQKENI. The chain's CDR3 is CASSPQPTEMNEAFF. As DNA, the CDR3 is TGTGCCAGCTCACCACAGCCCACAGAAATGAATGAAGCTTTCTTT.

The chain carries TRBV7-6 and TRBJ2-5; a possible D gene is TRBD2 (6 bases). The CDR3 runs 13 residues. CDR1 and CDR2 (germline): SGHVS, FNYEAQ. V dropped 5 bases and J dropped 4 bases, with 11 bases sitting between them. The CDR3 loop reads CASSPGGLETQYF. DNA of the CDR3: TGTGCCAGCAGCCCCGGGGGTCTAGAGACCCAGTACTTC.

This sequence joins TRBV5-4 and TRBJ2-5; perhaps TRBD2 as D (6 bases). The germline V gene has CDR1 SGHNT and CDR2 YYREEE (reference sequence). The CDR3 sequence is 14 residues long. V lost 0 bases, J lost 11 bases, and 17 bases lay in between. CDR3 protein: CASSLVSSSGEQYF. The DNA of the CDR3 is TGTGCCAGCAGCTTGGTCAGTAGTTCGGGGGAGCAGTACTTC.

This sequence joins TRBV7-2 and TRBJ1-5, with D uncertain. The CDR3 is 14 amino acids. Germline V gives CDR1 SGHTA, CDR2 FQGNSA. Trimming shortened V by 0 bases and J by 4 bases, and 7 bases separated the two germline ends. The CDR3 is CASSLATGNQPQHF. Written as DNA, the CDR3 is TGTGCCAGCAGCTTAGCGACTGGAAATCAGCCCCAGCATTTT.

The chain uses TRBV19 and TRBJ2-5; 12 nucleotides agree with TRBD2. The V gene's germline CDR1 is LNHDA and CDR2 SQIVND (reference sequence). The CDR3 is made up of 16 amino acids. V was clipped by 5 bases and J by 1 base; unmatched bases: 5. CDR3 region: CASSLTSGSPQETQYF. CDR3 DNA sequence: TGTGCCAGTAGTTTGACTAGCGGGAGCCCCCAAGAGACCCAGTACTTC.

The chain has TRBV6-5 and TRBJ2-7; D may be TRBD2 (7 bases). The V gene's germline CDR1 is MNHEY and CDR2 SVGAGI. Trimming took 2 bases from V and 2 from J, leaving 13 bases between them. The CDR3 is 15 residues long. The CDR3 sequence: CASSYGGRGTYEQYF. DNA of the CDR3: TGTGCCAGCAGTTACGGGGGGCGGGGGACCTACGAGCAGTACTTC.

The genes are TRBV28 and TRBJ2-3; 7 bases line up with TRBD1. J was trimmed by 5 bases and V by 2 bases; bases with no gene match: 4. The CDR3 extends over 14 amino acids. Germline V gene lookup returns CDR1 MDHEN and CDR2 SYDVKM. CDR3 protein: CASSLDRVIDTQYF. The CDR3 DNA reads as TGTGCCAGCAGTTTAGACAGGGTGATAGATACGCAGTATTTT. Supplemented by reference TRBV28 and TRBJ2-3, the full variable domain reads DVKVTQSSRYLVKRTGEKVFLECVQDMDHENMFWYRQDPGLGLRLIYFSYDVKMKEKGDIPEGYSVSREKKERFSLILESASTNQTSMYLCASSLDRVIDTQYFGPGTRLTVL.

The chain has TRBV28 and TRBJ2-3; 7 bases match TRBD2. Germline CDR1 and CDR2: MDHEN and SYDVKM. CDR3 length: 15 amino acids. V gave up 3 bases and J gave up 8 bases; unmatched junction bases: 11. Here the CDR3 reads CASSFFQGLTGTQYF. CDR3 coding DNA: TGTGCCAGCAGTTTCTTCCAGGGACTAACTGGTACGCAGTATTTT.

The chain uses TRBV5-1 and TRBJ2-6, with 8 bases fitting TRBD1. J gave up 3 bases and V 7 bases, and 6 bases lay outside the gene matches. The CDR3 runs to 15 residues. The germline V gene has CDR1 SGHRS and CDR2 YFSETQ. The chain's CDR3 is CASVQGASGANVLTF. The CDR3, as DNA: TGCGCCAGCGTCCAGGGGGCCAGTGGGGCCAACGTCCTGACTTTC.

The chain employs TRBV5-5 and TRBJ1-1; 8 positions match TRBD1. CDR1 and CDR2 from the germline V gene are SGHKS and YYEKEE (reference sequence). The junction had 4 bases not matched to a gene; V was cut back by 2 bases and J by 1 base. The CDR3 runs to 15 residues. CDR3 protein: CASSFGTGSNTEAFF. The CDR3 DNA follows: TGTGCCAGCAGCTTCGGGACAGGTTCGAACACTGAAGCTTTCTTT.

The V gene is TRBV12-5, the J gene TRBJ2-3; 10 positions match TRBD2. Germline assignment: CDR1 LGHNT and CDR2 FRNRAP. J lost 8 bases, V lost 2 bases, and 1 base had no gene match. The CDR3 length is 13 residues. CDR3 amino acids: CASGLLAGGTQYF. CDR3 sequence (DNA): TGTGCTAGTGGTTTGTTAGCGGGAGGTACGCAGTATTTT.

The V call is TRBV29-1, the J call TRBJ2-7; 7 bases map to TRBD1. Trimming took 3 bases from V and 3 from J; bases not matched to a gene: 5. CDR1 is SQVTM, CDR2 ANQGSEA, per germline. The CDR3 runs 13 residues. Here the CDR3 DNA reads TGCAGCGTTGATTTGGGGGACAGCTACGAGCAGTACTTC. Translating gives CSVDLGDSYEQYF.

The CDR3 spells CASSLTGAAGYTF. CDR3 sequence (DNA): TGCGCCAGCAGCTTGACTGGGGCTGCTGGCTACACCTTC. This chain uses TRBV5-1 with TRBJ1-2; tentative D call: TRBD1 (5 bases). The germline V and J ends were trimmed by 1 base and 7 bases, with 11 bases remaining between them. The CDR3 has 13 residues. Looked up from germline, CDR1 is SGHRS and CDR2 is YFSETQ.

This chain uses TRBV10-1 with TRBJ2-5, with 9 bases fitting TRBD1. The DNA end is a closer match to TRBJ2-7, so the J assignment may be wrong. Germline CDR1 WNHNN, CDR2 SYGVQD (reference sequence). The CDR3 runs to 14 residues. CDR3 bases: TGCGCCAGCAGTGGACAGGGGGGCTCCTACGAGCAGTACTTC. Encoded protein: CASSGQGGSYEQYF.

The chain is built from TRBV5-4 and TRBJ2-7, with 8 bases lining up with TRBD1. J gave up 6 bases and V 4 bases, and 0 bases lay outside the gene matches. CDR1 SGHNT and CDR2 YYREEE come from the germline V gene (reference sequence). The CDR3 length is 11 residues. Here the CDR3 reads CASSDRGEQYF. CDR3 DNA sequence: TGTGCCAGCAGCGACAGGGGCGAGCAGTACTTC. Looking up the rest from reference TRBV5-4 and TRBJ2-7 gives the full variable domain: ETGVTQSPTHLIKTRGQQVTLRCSSQSGHNTVSWYQQALGQGPQFIFQYYREEENGRGNFPPRFSGLQFPNYSSELNVNALELDDSALYLCASSDRGEQYFGPGTRLTVT.

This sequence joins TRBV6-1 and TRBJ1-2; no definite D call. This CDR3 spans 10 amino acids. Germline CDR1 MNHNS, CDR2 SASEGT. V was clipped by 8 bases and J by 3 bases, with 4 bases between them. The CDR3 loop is CASHDYGYTF. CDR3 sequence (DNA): TGTGCCAGCCATGACTATGGCTACACCTTC.

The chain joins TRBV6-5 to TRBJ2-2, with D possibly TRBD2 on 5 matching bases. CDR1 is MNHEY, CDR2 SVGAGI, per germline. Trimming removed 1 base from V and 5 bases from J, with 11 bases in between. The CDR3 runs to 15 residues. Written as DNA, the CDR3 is TGTGCCAGCAGTTACTGGGGAGCACGAACCGGGGAGCTGTTTTTT. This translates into CASSYWGARTGELFF.

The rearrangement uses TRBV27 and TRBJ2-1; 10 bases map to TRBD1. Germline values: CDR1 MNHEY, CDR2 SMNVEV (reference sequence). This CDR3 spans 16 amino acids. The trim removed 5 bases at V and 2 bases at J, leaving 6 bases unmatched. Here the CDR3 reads CASSSYGQGAYNEQFF. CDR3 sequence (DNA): TGTGCCAGCAGTAGCTACGGACAGGGGGCCTACAATGAGCAGTTCTTC.

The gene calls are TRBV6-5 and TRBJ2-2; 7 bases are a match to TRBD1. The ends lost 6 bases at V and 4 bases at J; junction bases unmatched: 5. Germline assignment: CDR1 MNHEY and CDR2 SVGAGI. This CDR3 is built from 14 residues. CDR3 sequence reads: CASSPDRVTGELFF. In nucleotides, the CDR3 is TGTGCCAGCAGCCCCGACAGGGTCACCGGGGAGCTGTTTTTT.